The 10 T cell receptor beta chains reported below all come from one sample, sequenced in a study of shared clonotypes between healthy human individuals. Terminally differentiated effector memory CD45RA+ cells were left out of the naive CD8 fraction, which was CD45RO-negative and positively selected for CCR7. The data were produced by immunoSEQ multiplex PCR, yet TCRdb's version contains in-frame clones alone and is incomplete. This sample carries 750,000 to 1,000,000 clones, almost 95% of them seen once, and the ten largest clones take around 24%. Sequencing was carried out using naive CD8+ T cells sorted from blood. Every receptor here comes from a man younger than 45 in good health.

The chain has TRBV5-1 and TRBJ2-5, with a weak D call TRBD1 (5 bases). CDR1 is SGHRS and CDR2 is YFSETQ in the germline V gene. Trimming cost V 0 bases and J 3 bases, with 9 bases left between them. The CDR3 covers 14 residues. CDR3 sequence reads: CASSLVPREETQYF. The CDR3 DNA reads as TGCGCCAGCAGCTTGGTTCCCAGGGAAGAGACCCAGTACTTC.

The V call is TRBV4-3, the J call TRBJ2-6, with D possibly matching TRBD2 (5 bases). Germline CDR1 and CDR2: LGHNA and YSLEER. Trimming cost V 4 bases and J 0 bases, with 16 bases left between them. There are 18 residues in the CDR3. The CDR3 bases are TGCGCCAGCAGCCTCGGCAGAGGGCCAGCCTCTGGGGCCAACGTCCTGACTTTC. Its protein product is CASSLGRGPASGANVLTF.

The chain combines TRBV6-5 with TRBJ1-5; weak D call: TRBD1 (5 bases). Per the germline V gene, CDR1 is MNHEY and CDR2 is SVGAGI. This CDR3 has 14 amino acids. V was shortened by 4 bases and J by 6 bases, with 13 bases between the two germline ends. The CDR3 sequence is CASSFSGAFQPQHF. The CDR3 coding sequence is TGTGCCAGCAGTTTCAGCGGGGCTTTTCAGCCCCAGCATTTT.

On this clone: Other nucleotide sequences in the sample specify the same CDR3. The chain links TRBV27 to TRBJ2-1; D ambiguous. The V gene lost 0 bases and the J gene lost 2 bases, with 2 bases spanning the gap. Germline assignment: CDR1 MNHEY and CDR2 SMNVEV (reference sequence). CDR3 length: 13 amino acids. The CDR3 loop reads CASSLSPYNEQFF. For the CDR3, the DNA is TGTGCCAGCAGTTTATCCCCCTACAATGAGCAGTTCTTC.

Remarks on this clone: Other DNA sequences within the sample encode an identical CDR3. The rearrangement uses TRBV9 and TRBJ2-5; D uncertain. CDR1 SGDLS and CDR2 YYNGEE come from the germline V gene. The V end was cut by 7 bases, the J end by 5 bases, with 3 bases between. The CDR3 sequence is 9 residues long. CDR3 residues: CASGETQYF. The CDR3 DNA is TGTGCCAGCGGGGAGACCCAGTACTTC.

The chain recombines TRBV27 with TRBJ1-5; 7 bases agree with TRBD1. Germline lookup yields CDR1 MNHEY and CDR2 SMNVEV (reference sequence). This CDR3 is 18 amino acids long. After removal of 0 bases from V and 1 base from J, the junction contained 9 bases not matched to a gene. CDR3 amino acids: CASSLSPPTTGSNQPQHF. CDR3 bases: TGTGCCAGCAGTTTATCCCCACCTACGACAGGGAGCAATCAGCCCCAGCATTTT.

The DNA of the CDR3 is TGTGCCAGCAGCTGGACTAGCGGGAGTAATCAGTACTTC. Protein product: CASSWTSGSNQYF. This chain uses TRBV27 with TRBJ2-7, with 13 bases fitting TRBD2. V trimming: 6 bases; J trimming: 10 bases; junction bases outside the gene matches: 6. This CDR3 comprises 13 residues. Germline V lookup: CDR1 MNHEY, CDR2 SMNVEV (reference sequence).

The V and J genes are TRBV2 and TRBJ2-5; TRBD2 might be the D (5 bases). In germline, CDR1 is SNHLY, CDR2 FYNNEI. The CDR3 is 14 residues long. Trimming stripped 8 bases from V and 2 bases from J, with 15 bases between. DNA for the CDR3: TGTGCCAGCGAGGAGGCGGGCAATCAAGAGACCCAGTACTTC. It yields the protein CASEEAGNQETQYF.

This chain links TRBV7-9 with TRBJ1-5, with 10 bases that match TRBD1. V shed 6 bases and J 2 bases; nucleotides not matched to a gene: 7. Germline V gene data show CDR1 as SEHNR and CDR2 as FQNEAQ (reference sequence). This CDR3 is 16 amino acids long. CDR3 coding DNA: TGTGCCAGCAGTAAAACCGGGACAGGGGGCAATCAGCCCCAGCATTTT. Its translation is CASSKTGTGGNQPQHF.

The V gene is TRBV15, the J gene TRBJ2-3, with D possibly TRBD1 on 6 matching bases. The V end lost 8 bases, the J end lost 4 bases, and 13 bases lay between the germline ends. The CDR3 length is 13 residues. CDR1 is LNHNV, CDR2 YYDKDF, per germline (reference sequence). The CDR3 DNA reads as TGTGCCACCTCGGACAGCCGTCCAGATACGCAGTATTTT. Its translation is CATSDSRPDTQYF.